This T cell receptor beta chain was documented in a study of Ad26.COV2.S vaccination and SARS-CoV-2 variants. Produced via immunoSEQ multiplex PCR; TCRdb's table is partial and in-frame only. The sample lists over 400,000 clones, roughly 87% seen once, with more than 3.5% in the top ten. This CDR3 has 15 amino acids. In germline, CDR1 is LNHDA, CDR2 SQIVND (reference sequence). Trimming pared 5 bases from V and 4 bases from J, leaving 12 bases between. Specified treatment: around 19 received Ad26.COV2.S at low or high dose, single or two shots; about 5 received placebo; per-sample allocation not given. Sampling occurred on day 63 after the first vaccine or placebo injection. Recruitment in Boston yielded a donor of adult age, 18-55 years.

The TCR originated in a person between 18 and 65 years old who received the Ad26.COV2.S COVID-19 vaccine or a placebo. The chain combines TRBV19 with TRBJ2-6; D is uncertain. The sequencing used peripheral blood, collected in a trial of Ad26.COV2.S vaccine versus placebo. CDR3 coding DNA: TGTGCCAGTAGTGAAGGTGCCTGGGGGGCCAACGTCCTGACTTTC. Its protein is CASSEGAWGANVLTF.